The 2 T cell receptor beta chains below come from one sample, sequenced in a study of CD4+ T cells in melanoma (dated by TCRdb to 2021 to 2024). The library was built by means of the immunoSEQ multiplex PCR assay. The source is immuneACCESS, and TCRdb retained only in-frame sequences with V and J called. Part of the clones is not carried over; for the studies checked, unresolved V genes explain less than half of this, and the remainder is unexplained. The sample profile shows 8,500 to 10,000 clones; around four fifths of them were found once. The ten biggest clones cover 20% to 25% of the sample. Sequencing input: cells from a culture (not recorded whether cultured in vitro). Receptors originate from a human donor with melanoma.

This rearrangement joins TRBV6-5 to TRBJ1-1; D is unclear. Germline CDR1 and CDR2: MNHEY and SVGAGI. The ends were cut back, 6 bases at V and 6 bases at J, with 14 bases in the middle. CDR3 length equals 13 residues. CDR3 DNA: TGTGCCAGCAGCCGTCTATCCCGATCTGAAGCTTTCTTT. Translation: CASSRLSRSEAFF.

This chain connects TRBV6-6 to TRBJ1-6; TRBD1 matches at 7 bases. CDR3 length equals 13 residues. CDR1 MNHNY and CDR2 SVGAGI come from the germline V gene (reference sequence). With V trimmed by 10 bases and J by 7 bases, 7 bases remained unmatched. CDR3 sequence reads: CATKTGTNSPLHF. The CDR3 DNA reads as TGTGCCACCAAGACAGGGACCAATTCACCCCTCCACTTT.